Listed below are T cell receptor beta chains from one sample, sequenced in a study of T-cell reconstitution after alpha-beta-depleted transplantation in children. One entry per CDR3 protein, called by TCRdb with MiXCR from the PCR reads. The data show about 98,000 distinct CDR3 sequences, 4.5% to 7.5% seen once. This sample comprised PBMCs, mostly from graft donor cells, obtained 60 days after TCRalphabeta/CD19-depleted stem cell transplant. All receptors derive from a female patient aged 2-9 years who had a stem cell transplant for Fanconi anemia, so the T cells may come from the graft donor. CDR3s include the opening cysteine and the closing phenylalanine or tryptophan. D genes are given only for firm matches.

D: TRBD1; V: TRBV20-1; length: 13; CDR3: CSAREPGGYGYTF
D: -; V: TRBV12-3/TRBV12-4; length: 13; CDR3: CASSPGSYNEQFF
D: -; V: TRBV28; length: 14; CDR3: CASRPGTEADTQYF
D: TRBD1; V: TRBV5-1; length: 16; CDR3: CASSLEGTGSVYEQYF
D: -; V: TRBV7-3; length: 17; CDR3: CASSLTAPQGGTDTQYF
D: -; V: TRBV10-3; length: 11; CDR3: CAIDSGGEQFF
D: -; V: TRBV3-1; length: 12; CDR3: CASSLNSYEQYF
D: TRBD1; V: TRBV5-1; length: 15; CDR3: CASSLGTGFTQPQHF
D: -; V: TRBV2; length: 11; CDR3: CASSPQGGYTF
D: -; V: TRBV20-1; length: 11; CDR3: CGGKYQETQYF
D: TRBD2; V: TRBV5-4; length: 16; CDR3: CASSPNSGRVSETQYF
D: TRBD2; V: TRBV2; length: 19; CDR3: CASSGFGLAGAVKSYEQYF
D: -; V: TRBV20-1; length: 17; CDR3: CSADRGLVTSGADTQYF
D: -; V: TRBV10-3; length: 16; CDR3: CAISELRTGPGNEQFF
D: -; V: TRBV28; length: 14; CDR3: CASSFLPSSNEQFF
D: -; V: TRBV9; length: 15; CDR3: CASSVEARLYNEQFF
D: -; V: TRBV6-1; length: 14; CDR3: CASSEKGGPYGYTF
D: -; V: TRBV5-1; length: 14; CDR3: CASSLLASYNEQFF
D: TRBD2; V: TRBV25-1; length: 16; CDR3: CASSPPKVAGEREQYF
D: TRBD1; V: TRBV3-1; length: 14; CDR3: CASSPQPGGAGAFF
D: -; V: TRBV7-8; length: 15; CDR3: CASSTQGPTNYGYTF
D: -; V: TRBV24-1; length: 16; CDR3: CATSDLTDRAETEAFF
D: -; V: TRBV20-1; length: 14; CDR3: CSASYRLVQETQYF
D: TRBD2; V: TRBV4-2; length: 15; CDR3: CASSQDSSGSYEQYF
D: -; V: TRBV5-6; length: 16; CDR3: CASSFYLRDPNTEAFF
D: -; V: TRBV2; length: 14; CDR3: CASSPPGAGVGQYF
D: -; V: TRBV12-3/TRBV12-4; length: 16; CDR3: CASSHFRGKGNTEAFF
D: -; V: TRBV15; length: 15; CDR3: CATSRASWSNTEAFF
D: -; V: TRBV5-1; length: 12; CDR3: CASGKAYNEQFF
D: -; V: TRBV20-1; length: 14; CDR3: CSASTDPTNEKLFF
D: -; V: TRBV7-9; length: 15; CDR3: CASSRRPGERKTQYF
D: -; V: TRBV9; length: 13; CDR3: CASSVGVTREQYF
D: -; V: TRBV2; length: 14; CDR3: CASSVLGTTGELFF
D: TRBD2; V: TRBV12-3/TRBV12-4; length: 18; CDR3: CASSLVLAGGWGADTQYF
D: TRBD1; V: TRBV12-3/TRBV12-4; length: 14; CDR3: CASSYKGARETQYF